This T cell receptor (beta chain) comes out of a study of beta chain features in type 1 diabetes. TCRB transcripts that were expressed got sequenced, as all of the isolated RNA had been reverse transcribed. TCRdb keeps only in-frame clones here, not all; method: immunoSEQ multiplex PCR. The table records around 320,000 clones, about 15% of them present only once. Findings of the study overall: The question of HLA type influencing TCRB rearrangement was one that remained unresolved here. For patients, the naive, central memory and Treg TCRB repertoires appeared more alike than for healthy donors. A moderate, significant TCRB CDR3 shortening appeared in type 1 diabetes across four CD4+ subsets.

The germline CDR1 and CDR2 sequences are MNHNS and SASEGT. The CDR3 is made up of 15 amino acids. Trimming took off 6 bases at V and 5 bases at J, with 17 bases between the two ends. As regards this clone: Its antigen is unknown.

The specimen sequenced was central memory CD4+ T cells from blood. This TCR was recovered from a man aged 25-45 years in good health. The genes are TRBV6-1 and TRBJ2-1; D possibly uses TRBD1 or TRBD2 (5 bases each). The CDR3 sequence is CASRERGVYHNEQFF. The DNA of the CDR3 is TGTGCCAGCAGGGAAAGGGGAGTATACCACAATGAGCAGTTCTTC.